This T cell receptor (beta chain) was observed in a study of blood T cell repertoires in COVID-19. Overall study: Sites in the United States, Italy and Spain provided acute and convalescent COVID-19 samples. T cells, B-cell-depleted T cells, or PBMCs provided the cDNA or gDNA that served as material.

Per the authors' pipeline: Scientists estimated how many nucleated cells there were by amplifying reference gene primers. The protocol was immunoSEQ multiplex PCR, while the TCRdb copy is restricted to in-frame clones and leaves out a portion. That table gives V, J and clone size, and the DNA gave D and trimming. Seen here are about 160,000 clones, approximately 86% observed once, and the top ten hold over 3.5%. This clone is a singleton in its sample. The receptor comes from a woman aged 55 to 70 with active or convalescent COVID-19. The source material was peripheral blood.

For the CDR3, the DNA is TGTGCCAGCAGCCCCGGGGGGGCCGGGACAGATACGCAGTATTTT. Encoded protein: CASSPGGAGTDTQYF. The chain uses TRBV7-6 and TRBJ2-3; 8 nucleotides agree with TRBD2. Germline CDR1 and CDR2: SGHVS and FNYEAQ. The CDR3 sequence is 15 residues long. V shed 5 bases, J shed 3 bases, and the junction held 7 bases outside the gene matches. Drawing the rest from reference TRBV7-6 and TRBJ2-3, the complete variable domain is GAGVSQSPRYKVTKRGQDVALRCDPISGHVSLYWYRQALGQGPEFLTYFNYEAQQDKSGLPNDRFSAERPEGSISTLTIQRTEQRDSAMYRCASSPGGAGTDTQYFGPGTRLTVL.